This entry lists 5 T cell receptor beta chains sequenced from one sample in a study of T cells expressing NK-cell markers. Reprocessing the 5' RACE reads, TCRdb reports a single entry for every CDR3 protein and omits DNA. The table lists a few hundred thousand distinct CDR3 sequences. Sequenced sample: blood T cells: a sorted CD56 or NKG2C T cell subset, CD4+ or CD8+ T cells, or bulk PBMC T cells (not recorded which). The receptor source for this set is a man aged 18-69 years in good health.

The CDR3 loop reads CSARVFQGADTQYF. The rearrangement joins TRBV20-1 to TRBJ2-3; TCRdb reports TRBD1, a call that lacks DNA to check it against. CDR1 and CDR2 from the germline V gene are DFQATT and SNEGSKA (reference sequence). This CDR3 is built from 14 residues.

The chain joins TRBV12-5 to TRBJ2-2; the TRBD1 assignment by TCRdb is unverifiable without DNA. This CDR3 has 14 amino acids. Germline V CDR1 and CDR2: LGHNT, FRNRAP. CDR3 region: CASSHRGLGGELFF.

The CDR3: CASSSAGTSSDTQYF. This chain connects TRBV11-2 to TRBJ2-3; the TCRdb call, TRBD1, lacks DNA for checking. The CDR3 length is 15 residues. Per the germline V gene, CDR1 is SGHAT and CDR2 is FQNNGV.

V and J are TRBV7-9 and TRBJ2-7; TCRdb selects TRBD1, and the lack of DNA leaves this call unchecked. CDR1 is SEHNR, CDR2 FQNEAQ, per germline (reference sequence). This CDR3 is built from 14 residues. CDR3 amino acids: CASSNRDTSYEQYF.

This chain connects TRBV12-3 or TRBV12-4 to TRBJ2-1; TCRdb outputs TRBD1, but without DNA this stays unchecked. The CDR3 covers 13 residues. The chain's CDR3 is CASSPRTGNEQFF.